This T cell receptor (beta chain) was retrieved from a study of T cell repertoires in cytomegalovirus infection. Study information: Both recently identified HLA-C-restricted and well-studied HLA-B-restricted CMV epitopes were used in the study. It was the public TCR beta signatures that indicated both CMV infection and matching HLA type.

TCRdb passed the reads through MiXCR, listing each CDR3 protein once. The sample has about 330,000 distinct CDR3 sequences, around a third seen once. In this sample, this clonotype turned up a few times. Its antigen is undetermined. This CDR3 region has 14 residues. V dropped 5 bases and J dropped 3; count of bases not matched to a gene: 6. Germline CDR1 is DFQATT and CDR2 is SNEGSKA (reference sequence). Study conclusions and caveats: Cumulated frequencies of public TCR beta families served to identify carriers of CMV plus the relevant HLA.

The TCR originated in a human donor in good health (CMV status not recorded). Some clones in this sample may be carry-over from other donors' samples. The chain carries TRBV20-1 and TRBJ1-5; 8 bases line up with TRBD1. Sequences were derived from cultured PBMCs, sampled from culture after CMV antigen stimulation. CDR3 coding DNA: TGCAGTGCTTCTACAGGGGGACTCAATCAGCCCCAGCATTTT. This sequence encodes CSASTGGLNQPQHF.